What follows describes a single T cell receptor (beta chain). Its antigen is not known. The data belong to a study of cytomegalovirus exposure and HLA in healthy donors. Findings and caveats of the study: It was around 160 TCR beta chains that were listed as cytomegalovirus-associated. Many donors shared some public TCRs, even though most TCR sequences were rare. Clonal expansion, a later analysis showed, was greater in HLA-associated TCR beta chains than in equally common others.

PCR amplification relied on 60 Vbeta primers (plus 13 Jbeta primers). The assay was immunoSEQ multiplex PCR, and TCRdb's table has in-frame clones only and misses some. The repertoire has some 120,000 clones, 76% of them found once; the top ten carry 1.9%. V lost 2 bases and J lost 10, with 18 bases in between. The CDR3 spans 13 residues. Germline CDR1 GTSNPN, CDR2 SVGIG (reference sequence). The sequence came from a man between 50 and 59 years old in good health and CMV-seronegative. The chain carries TRBV30 and TRBJ2-7; no reliable D call. The sample taken for sequencing was PBMCs. The CDR3 sequence: CAWSPPPPSLQYF. The CDR3, as DNA: TGTGCCTGGAGTCCGCCCCCCCCAAGCCTTCAGTACTTC.